This TCR beta chain was obtained from a study of T-cell reconstitution after alpha-beta-depleted transplantation in children. Study conclusions and caveats: The origin of alpha-beta T cells about two months after transplant was reportedly several hundred expanded graft clones. The origin of high day-60 TCRbeta diversity in some patients lay in surviving recipient T cells and thymic progenitors. T-cell counts and diversity at one year following transplant were attributed mainly to newly produced T cells.

TCRbeta library construction was performed incorporating unique molecular identifiers. One entry per CDR3 protein results from TCRdb running MiXCR on the PCR reads. The repertoire holds about 540,000 distinct CDR3 sequences, 25% to 30% seen once, with about 35% in the top ten. This clonotype has more than one count but fewer than ten. Its matching antigen is unknown. The source of this sequence is a boy under two years old with Wiskott-Aldrich syndrome, due to receive a stem cell transplant. Here the sequenced sample was PBMCs, taken before TCRalphabeta/CD19-depleted stem cell transplant.

As DNA, the CDR3 is TGCAGCGTTGAAGATCGCAGCGTAGCCAAAAACATTCAGTACTTC. Residues: CSVEDRSVAKNIQYF. The chain employs TRBV29-1 and TRBJ2-4, with D uncertain. Trimming stripped 0 bases from V and 0 bases from J, with 9 bases between. The germline V gene encodes CDR1 SQVTM and CDR2 ANQGSEA. The length of the CDR3 is 15 residues. Looking up the rest from reference TRBV29-1 and TRBJ2-4 gives the full variable domain: SAVISQKPSRDICQRGTSLTIQCQVDSQVTMMFWYRQQPGQSLTLIATANQGSEATYESGFVIDKFPISRPNLTFSTLTVSNMSPEDSSIYLCSVEDRSVAKNIQYFGAGTRLSVL.